The 20 T cell receptor beta chains listed next were all sequenced from one sample in a study of persistence of HIV-infected CD4 T cells (dated by TCRdb to between 2020 and 2021). These receptors have no identified antigens. The treatment or condition label, as the study defines it: suppressive antiretroviral therapy. Lysates of CMV-infected fibroblasts at 10 ug/mL were used to stimulate the cells. Memory CD4+ T cells that did not respond, being CD40L-negative, CD69-negative and CD45RO-high, were sorted as memory populations depleted of antigen-responding cells. The immunoSEQ hsTCRB assay version 4, run in survey mode, was used to sequence TCRbeta repertoires from genomic DNA. TCRdb took this table from immuneACCESS and kept in-frame rearrangements with V and J called. Such tables lack part of the clones; where checked against another copy, unresolved V genes explain under half of the gap, and the rest is unexplained. The sample table holds about 50,000 clones, of which about four fifths were seen once. About 3% of the sample rests with the top ten.

The specimen comprised CD4+ T cells sorted from PBMCs after approximately 19-hour stimulation, sampled from a patient who received antiretroviral therapy. This specimen's cell subset or site label, per the study, means: CD40L-CD69- CD45RO-high memory CD4 T cells not responding to CMV lysate. Source of these receptors: an adult man with HIV who was CMV-seropositive.

The rearrangement links TRBV6-5 to TRBJ1-2, with D perhaps TRBD1 (6 bases). Germline CDR1 MNHEY, CDR2 SVGAGI. Trimming pared 4 bases from V and 7 bases from J, leaving 13 bases between. The CDR3 runs 13 residues. CDR3 amino acids: CASSSDRNGGYTF. DNA of the CDR3: TGTGCCAGCAGTTCTGACAGGAACGGTGGCTACACCTTC.

The rearrangement links TRBV27 to TRBJ1-5, with D unresolved. From germline, CDR1 is MNHEY and CDR2 SMNVEV (reference sequence). This CDR3 has 12 residues. The germline V and J ends were trimmed by 3 bases and 4 bases, with 4 bases remaining between them. CDR3 nucleotides: TGTGCCAGCAGTTTCCTTAATCAGCCCCAGCATTTT. Its translation: CASSFLNQPQHF.

This chain uses TRBV7-2 with TRBJ2-1; no definite D call. There are 13 residues in the CDR3. Germline loops: CDR1 SGHTA, CDR2 FQGNSA. V lost 5 bases and J lost 9, with 14 bases in between. In DNA, the CDR3 is TGTGCCAGCAGCACCCTTAAGGGCAGTGAGCAGTTCTTC. This translates into CASSTLKGSEQFF.

This clone was recorded a few times. The chain recombines TRBV10-3 with TRBJ1-2; D gene uncertain. The ends were cut back, 8 bases at V and 4 bases at J, with 8 bases in the middle. The CDR3 loop spans 11 amino acids. Germline values: CDR1 ENHRY, CDR2 SYGVKD. Here the CDR3 DNA reads TGTGCCATCTCACAGCTCTATGGCTACACCTTC. This sequence encodes CAISQLYGYTF.

The genes are TRBV7-9 and TRBJ1-3; 7 bases are shared with TRBD1. The CDR3 is made up of 16 amino acids. In germline, CDR1 is SEHNR, CDR2 FQNEAQ (reference sequence). Losses at the gene ends were 1 base for V and 4 bases for J; bases not matched to a gene: 7. CDR3 DNA: TGTGCCAGCAGCTTAGGACAGGGAATGGCCGGAAACACCATATATTTT. This gives the protein CASSLGQGMAGNTIYF.

In this sample, this clone turned up a few times. The V call is TRBV7-6, the J call TRBJ2-6; 9 bases agree with TRBD1. The CDR3 is 17 amino acids. V lost 4 bases and J lost 3; bases outside the gene matches: 7. Germline V CDR1 and CDR2: SGHVS, FNYEAQ. The DNA of the CDR3 is TGTGCCAGCAGCTCGCTTGGACAGGGGAGTGGGGCCAACGTCCTGACTTTC. It codes for CASSSLGQGSGANVLTF.

This chain links TRBV28 with TRBJ1-5; D gene unclear. This CDR3 has 14 amino acids. Germline CDR1 and CDR2: MDHEN and SYDVKM. V was clipped by 7 bases and J by 0 bases, with 10 bases between them. Here the CDR3 DNA reads TGTGCCAGCACCGGGGTAGATAGCAATCAGCCCCAGCATTTT. Translating it yields CASTGVDSNQPQHF.

The V call is TRBV5-4, the J call TRBJ2-5; D uncertain. CDR1 SGHNT and CDR2 YYREEE come from the germline V gene (reference sequence). The CDR3 length is 14 residues. V was pared by 0 bases and J by 5 bases, with 11 bases between. The CDR3 nucleotides read TGTGCCAGCAGCTTGGGGGGTTTTGGGGAGACCCAGTACTTC. Its translation is CASSLGGFGETQYF.

This rearrangement joins TRBV9 to TRBJ2-2; TRBD2 matches at 12 bases. Per germline, CDR1 SGDLS and CDR2 YYNGEE. The CDR3 sequence is 18 residues long. Trimming removed 0 bases from V and 7 bases from J; junction bases left unmatched: 10. The DNA of the CDR3 is TGTGCCAGCAGCGTAGGGCTAGCGGGAGGGCCTTATGGCGGGGAGCTGTTTTTT. Translated, it gives CASSVGLAGGPYGGELFF.

This chain links TRBV7-2 with TRBJ1-5, with D perhaps TRBD1 (5 bases). CDR3 length: 15 residues. V gave up 3 bases and J gave up 0 bases, with 9 bases separating them. Per germline, CDR1 SGHTA and CDR2 FQGNSA. The CDR3 here is CASSLTASSNQPQHF. The DNA for the CDR3 is TGTGCCAGCAGCTTGACAGCATCTAGCAATCAGCCCCAGCATTTT.

The rearrangement uses TRBV11-3 and TRBJ2-2; 10 bases are a match to TRBD2. Germline-derived CDR1 and CDR2 are SGHNT and YENEEA. Trimming cost V 5 bases and J 1 base; bases outside gene matches: 4. The CDR3 is made up of 16 amino acids. Here the CDR3 DNA reads TGTGCCAGCAGCCCCCGGACTAGCGGGAACACCGGGGAGCTGTTTTTT. Translation gives CASSPRTSGNTGELFF.

The chain is built from TRBV5-4 and TRBJ1-3; D not resolved. Trimming left V 0 bases short and J 10 bases short, with 17 bases between. Germline V gives CDR1 SGHNT, CDR2 YYREEE (reference sequence). The CDR3 covers 15 residues. CDR3 loop: CASSLGHGNSRTIYF. CDR3 bases: TGTGCCAGCAGCTTGGGACACGGGAATTCTCGGACCATATATTTT.

The rearrangement uses TRBV19 and TRBJ1-1, with D unresolved. V lost 5 bases to trimming and J lost 2 bases, with 12 bases between them. The CDR3 is 14 amino acids. Germline CDR1 and CDR2: LNHDA and SQIVND (reference sequence). The CDR3 DNA reads as TGTGCCAGTAGTGATAGGACCTTTAACACTGAAGCTTTCTTT. The encoded protein is CASSDRTFNTEAFF.

In its sample, this clone was seen a few times. CDR3 bases: TGTGCCAGCAGCCAAGCAAGGGGGCGTACCGGGGAGCTGTTTTTT. This encodes CASSQARGRTGELFF. This rearrangement joins TRBV14 to TRBJ2-2; TRBD1 agrees at 7 bases. Germline V gives CDR1 SGHDN, CDR2 FVKESK. With V trimmed by 1 base and J by 5 bases, 4 bases remained unmatched. CDR3 length: 15 residues.

The table lists this clone with a few counts. V usage is TRBV10-3 and J usage is TRBJ1-4; 7 bases map to TRBD1. The CDR3 spans 15 residues. The ends lost 4 bases at V and 6 bases at J; junction bases unmatched: 8. Germline values: CDR1 ENHRY, CDR2 SYGVKD. The DNA of the CDR3 is TGTGCCATCAGTGGCCGGGGAGGGGGCGATGAAAAACTGTTTTTT. Translating gives CAISGRGGGDEKLFF.

This clone is a singleton in its sample. The rearrangement joins TRBV6-6 to TRBJ2-7; 10 positions agree with TRBD1. Trimming removed 0 bases from V and 6 bases from J; junction bases left unmatched: 5. CDR3 length: 15 amino acids. The germline V gene has CDR1 MNHNY and CDR2 SVGAGI (reference sequence). CDR3 in amino acids: CASSYSKGQGTEQYF. The CDR3 region has the DNA TGTGCCAGCAGTTACTCGAAGGGACAGGGGACCGAGCAGTACTTC.

This chain uses TRBV4-3 with TRBJ2-3, with 7 bases fitting TRBD2. The CDR3 is 15 residues long. V gave up 1 base and J gave up 1 base; unmatched junction bases: 2. CDR1 and CDR2 from the germline V gene are LGHNA and YSLEER. This CDR3 is CASSQGTRGTDTQYF. CDR3 bases: TGCGCCAGCAGCCAAGGGACTAGGGGCACAGATACGCAGTATTTT.

The rearrangement joins TRBV14 to TRBJ1-2, with D hard to call. The ends were cut back, 0 bases at V and 4 bases at J, with 12 bases in the middle. This CDR3 has 15 residues. CDR1 is SGHDN, CDR2 FVKESK, per germline. CDR3 DNA sequence: TGTGCCAGCAGCCAAGATCGAACGGCGAGCTATGGCTACACCTTC. This gives the protein CASSQDRTASYGYTF.

The chain combines TRBV4-1 with TRBJ1-1; D perhaps matches TRBD1 (6 bases). V was trimmed by 3 bases and J by 5 bases, leaving 16 bases between them. The CDR3 runs 15 residues. Germline V gene lookup returns CDR1 MGHRA and CDR2 YSYEKL. CDR3: CASSQPTTGKTEAFF. CDR3 in DNA: TGCGCCAGCAGCCAGCCGACAACAGGGAAAACTGAAGCTTTCTTT.

The chain couples TRBV5-1 to TRBJ1-2; D call uncertain. The germline V and J ends were trimmed by 5 bases and 0 bases, with 11 bases remaining between them. The CDR3 covers 14 residues. CDR1 is SGHRS, CDR2 YFSETQ, per germline. The CDR3 nucleotides are TGCGCCAGCAGGATCTCCGGACCTAACTATGGCTACACCTTC. Its translation: CASRISGPNYGYTF. Full variable domain (rest looked up from reference TRBV5-1 and TRBJ1-2): KAGVTQTPRYLIKTRGQQVTLSCSPISGHRSVSWYQQTPGQGLQFLFEYFSETQRNKGNFPGRFSGRQFSNSRSEMNVSTLELGDSALYLCASRISGPNYGYTFGSGTRLTVV.